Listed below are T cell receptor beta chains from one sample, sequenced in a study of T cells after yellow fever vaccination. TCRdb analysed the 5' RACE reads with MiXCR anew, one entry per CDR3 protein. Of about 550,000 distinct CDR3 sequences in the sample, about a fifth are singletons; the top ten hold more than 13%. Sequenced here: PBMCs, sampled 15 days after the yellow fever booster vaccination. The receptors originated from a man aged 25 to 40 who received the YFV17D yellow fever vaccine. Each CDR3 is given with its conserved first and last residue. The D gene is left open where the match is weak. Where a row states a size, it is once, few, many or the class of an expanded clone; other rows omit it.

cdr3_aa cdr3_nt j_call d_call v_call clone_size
CASSSSGANYGYTF TGTGCCAGCTCTTCTTCTGGAGCTAACTATGGCTACACCTTC TRBJ1-2 - TRBV6-2/TRBV6-3 -
CASSRSSSSYEQYF TGTGCCAGCTCACGAAGCAGTAGCTCCTACGAGCAGTACTTC TRBJ2-7 - TRBV18 -
CSVTGAPSYEQYF TGCAGCGTGACCGGGGCACCGTCCTACGAGCAGTACTTC TRBJ2-7 - TRBV29-1 -
CASGKGGVNTGELFF TGTGCCAGTGGGAAAGGCGGGGTGAACACCGGGGAGCTGTTTTTT TRBJ2-2 - TRBV19 -
CASTGYNEQFF TGTGCCAGCACTGGATACAATGAGCAGTTCTTC TRBJ2-1 - TRBV6-5 few
CASSPLGTYPSFPFF TGTGCCAGCAGCCCCCTCGGGACTTACCCTTCTTTTCCCTTCTTC TRBJ2-1 - TRBV7-8 few
CASSLGDRGMNTEAFF TGTGCCAGCAGCTTAGGGGACAGGGGAATGAACACTGAAGCTTTCTTT TRBJ1-1 TRBD1 TRBV7-9 -
CATRRAQYNEQFF TGTGCCACACGGAGGGCCCAGTACAATGAGCAGTTCTTC TRBJ2-1 - TRBV7-9 -
CSAPTSAPYEQYF TGCAGTGCTCCGACTAGCGCTCCCTACGAGCAGTACTTC TRBJ2-7 TRBD2 TRBV20-1 few
CSARDVTGNSYEQYF TGCAGTGCTAGAGATGTTACAGGGAACTCCTACGAGCAGTACTTC TRBJ2-7 - TRBV20-1 -
CASSYSGLAASTDTQYF TGTGCCAGCAGTTACTCGGGGCTAGCGGCTAGCACAGATACGCAGTATTTT TRBJ2-3 TRBD2 TRBV6-5 few
CASSGGQALYGYTF TGCGCCAGCAGCGGGGGACAGGCCCTTTATGGCTACACCTTC TRBJ1-2 TRBD1 TRBV5-1 -
CASSWQNSNQPQHF TGTGCCAGCAGCTGGCAGAATAGCAATCAGCCCCAGCATTTT TRBJ1-5 - TRBV5-5 -
CASRILETQYF TGTGCCAGCAGAATACTGGAGACCCAGTACTTC TRBJ2-5 - TRBV12-3/TRBV12-4 -
CASSMRREYNEQFF TGTGCCAGTAGTATGAGGCGGGAGTACAATGAGCAGTTCTTC TRBJ2-1 TRBD2 TRBV19 -
CASSMWAGNTEAFF TGTGCCAGTAGTATGTGGGCCGGGAACACTGAAGCTTTCTTT TRBJ1-1 - TRBV19 -
CASSLNTLGGEFF TGTGCCAGCAGCTTGAACACGTTGGGAGGGGAGTTCTTC TRBJ2-1 TRBD2 TRBV5-6 -
CSARSNRGLNEQYF TGCAGTGCTAGAAGTAACAGGGGGCTTAACGAGCAGTACTTC TRBJ2-7 TRBD1 TRBV20-1 -
CASSPPGGKSTDTQYF TGTGCCAGCAGCCCACCGGGCGGGAAGAGCACAGATACGCAGTATTTT TRBJ2-3 - TRBV3-1 -
CASSPGTSGRIYEQYF TGCGCCAGCAGCCCTGGGACTAGCGGGAGGATTTACGAGCAGTACTTC TRBJ2-7 TRBD2 TRBV4-3 -
CASSDLAGGGEQFF TGCGCCAGCAGCGACCTAGCGGGAGGCGGTGAGCAGTTCTTC TRBJ2-1 TRBD2 TRBV5-1 -
CSASNGLAGEPHEQFF TGCAGTGCTAGTAATGGGCTAGCGGGAGAACCCCATGAGCAGTTCTTC TRBJ2-1 TRBD2 TRBV20-1 -
CASSRRLDDNEQFF TGCGCCAGCAGTCGCCGACTAGACGACAATGAGCAGTTCTTC TRBJ2-1 - TRBV5-1 once
CASSQGESNTQYF TGCGCCAGCAGCCAAGGCGAGTCAAATACGCAGTATTTT TRBJ2-3 - TRBV4-3 -
CASSLRDGKDYEQYF TGTGCCAGCAGCTTACGGGACGGGAAAGACTACGAGCAGTACTTC TRBJ2-7 - TRBV7-2 -
CASSLSGQGRGYEQYF TGTGCCAGCAGCTTATCGGGACAGGGTAGGGGCTACGAGCAGTACTTC TRBJ2-7 TRBD1 TRBV7-2 few
CASSRGQSQYF TGTGCCAGCAGCCGGGGACAGTCCCAGTACTTC TRBJ2-5 TRBD1 TRBV7-9 -
CASSLEGTGIDEQFF TGCGCCAGCAGCTTGGAAGGGACAGGGATCGATGAGCAGTTCTTC TRBJ2-1 TRBD1 TRBV5-1 -
CASSYKLGGTDTQYF TGTGCCAGCAGTTACAAGCTTGGGGGCACAGATACGCAGTATTTT TRBJ2-3 - TRBV6-5 few
CASSKSSGTPTYNEQFF TGTGCCAGCAGTAAATCCTCCGGGACTCCTACCTACAATGAGCAGTTCTTC TRBJ2-1 - TRBV12-3/TRBV12-4 few
CATNGERDEQFF TGCGCCACCAACGGGGAGCGTGATGAGCAGTTCTTC TRBJ2-1 - TRBV5-1 few
CASSLAGKHEQYF TGCGCCAGCAGCCTAGCGGGCAAACACGAGCAGTACTTC TRBJ2-7 TRBD2 TRBV10-1 -
CASSFRIQETQYF TGTGCCAGCAGCTTTCGAATCCAAGAGACCCAGTACTTC TRBJ2-5 - TRBV11-2 few
CATSDYSVSGELFF TGTGCCACCAGTGATTACAGTGTCTCCGGGGAGCTGTTTTTT TRBJ2-2 - TRBV24-1 -
CSARRTGAGNQPQHF TGCAGTGCTAGGAGGACAGGGGCAGGGAATCAGCCCCAGCATTTT TRBJ1-5 TRBD1 TRBV20-1 -
CSAYGQNTGELFF TGCAGCGCCTACGGACAGAACACCGGGGAGCTGTTTTTT TRBJ2-2 - TRBV29-1 many
CASSTIQLGYTF TGTGCCAGCAGCACCATACAACTTGGCTACACCTTC TRBJ1-2 - TRBV7-9 -
CASSDLGTDQETQYF TGTGCCAGCAGTGATCTCGGGACGGACCAAGAGACCCAGTACTTC TRBJ2-5 - TRBV25-1 few
CASSQEGGNHYEQYF TGCGCCAGCAGCCAAGAAGGTGGGAATCACTACGAGCAGTACTTC TRBJ2-7 - TRBV4-3 few
CASSTLAGVGNEQFF TGTGCCAGTAGTACGCTAGCGGGAGTGGGCAATGAGCAGTTCTTC TRBJ2-1 TRBD2 TRBV19 few
CASSARFIGTEQYF TGTGCCAGCAGTGCTAGGTTTATCGGGACCGAGCAGTACTTC TRBJ2-7 - TRBV7-2 few
CASSVHVGGTSTDTQYF TGCGCCAGCAGCGTACATGTCGGCGGCACTAGCACAGATACGCAGTATTTT TRBJ2-3 - TRBV5-1 -
CASSGGTNSAEAFF TGTGCCAGCAGCGGCGGGACAAACTCCGCTGAAGCTTTCTTT TRBJ1-1 - TRBV9 -
CASSHTSGSYEQYF TGTGCCAGCAGCCATACTAGCGGCTCCTACGAGCAGTACTTC TRBJ2-7 TRBD2 TRBV12-3/TRBV12-4 many
CSARLAGGSYNEQFF TGCAGTGCTAGACTAGCGGGCGGCTCCTACAATGAGCAGTTCTTC TRBJ2-1 TRBD2 TRBV20-1 few